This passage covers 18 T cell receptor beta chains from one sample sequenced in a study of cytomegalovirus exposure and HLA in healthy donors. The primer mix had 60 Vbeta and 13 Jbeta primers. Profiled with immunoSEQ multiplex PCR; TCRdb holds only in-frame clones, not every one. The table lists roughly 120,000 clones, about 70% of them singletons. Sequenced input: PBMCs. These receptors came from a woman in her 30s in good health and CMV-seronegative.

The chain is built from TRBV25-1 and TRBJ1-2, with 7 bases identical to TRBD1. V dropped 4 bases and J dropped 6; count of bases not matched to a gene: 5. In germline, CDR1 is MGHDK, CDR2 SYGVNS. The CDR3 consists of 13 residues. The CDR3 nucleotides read TGTGCCAGCAGTGCAGACAGGGACAATGGCTACACCTTC. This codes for CASSADRDNGYTF.

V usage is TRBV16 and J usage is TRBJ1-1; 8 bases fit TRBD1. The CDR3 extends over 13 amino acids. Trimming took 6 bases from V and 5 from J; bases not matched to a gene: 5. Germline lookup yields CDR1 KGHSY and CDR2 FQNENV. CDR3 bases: TGTGCCAGCAGTCCCCACAGGGGGACTGAAGCTTTCTTT. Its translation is CASSPHRGTEAFF.

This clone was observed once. In nucleotides, the CDR3 is TGTGCCAGTGCCCACGGCGGGACAGGGGGGACTGAAGCTTTCTTT. It specifies CASAHGGTGGTEAFF. The chain combines TRBV6-5 with TRBJ1-1; 11 bases are shared with TRBD1. V shed 9 bases, J shed 5 bases, and the junction held 11 bases outside the gene matches. This CDR3 is built from 15 residues. CDR1 and CDR2 from the germline V gene are MNHEY and SVGAGI.

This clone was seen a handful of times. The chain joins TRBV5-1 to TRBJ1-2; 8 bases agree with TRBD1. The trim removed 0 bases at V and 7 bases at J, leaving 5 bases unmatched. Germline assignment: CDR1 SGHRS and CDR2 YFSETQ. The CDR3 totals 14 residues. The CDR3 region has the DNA TGCGCCAGCAGCTTGGCAGGGGGCGCGCGTGGCTACACCTTC. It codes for CASSLAGGARGYTF.

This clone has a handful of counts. CDR3 in DNA: TGTGCCAGCAGTCAACAGGGTTTTTCTGAAGCTTTCTTT. It codes for CASSQQGFSEAFF. The V call is TRBV5-6, the J call TRBJ1-1; D is perhaps TRBD1 (6 bases). The CDR3 is 13 residues long. Between the trimmed V and J ends, which lost 5 bases and 6 bases, there was a span of 14 bases. The germline CDR1 and CDR2 sequences are SGHDT and YYEEEE.

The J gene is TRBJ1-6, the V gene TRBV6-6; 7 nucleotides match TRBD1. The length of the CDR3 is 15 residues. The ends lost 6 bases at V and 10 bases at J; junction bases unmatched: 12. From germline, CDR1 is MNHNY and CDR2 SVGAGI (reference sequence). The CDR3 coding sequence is TGTGCCAGCAGCAAAAAAGGACAGGAGGAATCACCCCTCCACTTT. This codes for CASSKKGQEESPLHF.

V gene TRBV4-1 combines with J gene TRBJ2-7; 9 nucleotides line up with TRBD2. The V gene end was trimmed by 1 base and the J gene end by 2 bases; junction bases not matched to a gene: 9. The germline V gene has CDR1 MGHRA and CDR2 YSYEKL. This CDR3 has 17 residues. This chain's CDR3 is CASSQAWTSDPTYEQYF. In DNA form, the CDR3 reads TGCGCCAGCAGCCAAGCGTGGACTAGCGACCCTACCTACGAGCAGTACTTC.

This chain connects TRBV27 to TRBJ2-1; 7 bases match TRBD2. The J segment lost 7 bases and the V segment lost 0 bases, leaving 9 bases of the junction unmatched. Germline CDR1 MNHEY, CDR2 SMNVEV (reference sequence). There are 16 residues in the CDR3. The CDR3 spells CASSLSVGGGKNEQFF. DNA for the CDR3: TGTGCCAGCAGTTTATCGGTGGGGGGGGGTAAAAATGAGCAGTTCTTC.

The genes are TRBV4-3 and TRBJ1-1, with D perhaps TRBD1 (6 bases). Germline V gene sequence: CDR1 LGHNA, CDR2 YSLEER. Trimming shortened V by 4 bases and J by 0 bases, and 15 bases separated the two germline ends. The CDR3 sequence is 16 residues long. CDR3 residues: CASSLYLDRMNTEAFF. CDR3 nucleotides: TGCGCCAGCAGCCTATATCTCGACAGGATGAACACTGAAGCTTTCTTT.

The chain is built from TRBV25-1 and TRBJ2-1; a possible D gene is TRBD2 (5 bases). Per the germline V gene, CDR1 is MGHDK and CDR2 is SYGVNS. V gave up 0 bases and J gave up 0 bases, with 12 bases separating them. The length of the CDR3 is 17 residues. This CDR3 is CASSEYEGLSSYNEQFF. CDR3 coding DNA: TGTGCCAGCAGTGAATATGAGGGTCTGAGCTCCTACAATGAGCAGTTCTTC.

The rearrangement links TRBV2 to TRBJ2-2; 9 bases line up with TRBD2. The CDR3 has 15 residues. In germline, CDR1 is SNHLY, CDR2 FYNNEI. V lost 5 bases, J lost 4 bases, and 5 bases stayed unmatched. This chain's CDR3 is CASSLGLAGTGELFF. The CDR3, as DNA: TGTGCCAGCAGTCTGGGACTAGCAGGCACCGGGGAGCTGTTTTTT.

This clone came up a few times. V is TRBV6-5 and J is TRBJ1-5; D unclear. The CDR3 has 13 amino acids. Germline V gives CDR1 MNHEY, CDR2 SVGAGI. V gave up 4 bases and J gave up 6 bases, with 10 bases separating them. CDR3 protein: CASSLVSGQPQHF. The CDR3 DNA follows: TGTGCCAGCAGTTTAGTGTCGGGTCAGCCCCAGCATTTT.

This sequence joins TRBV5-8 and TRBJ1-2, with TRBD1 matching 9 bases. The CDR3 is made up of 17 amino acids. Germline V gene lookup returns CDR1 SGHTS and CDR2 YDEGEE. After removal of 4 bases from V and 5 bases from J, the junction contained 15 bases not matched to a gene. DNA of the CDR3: TGTGCCAGCAGCCTGACGACAGGGGGGGGACCTGGGTATGGCTACACCTTC. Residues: CASSLTTGGGPGYGYTF.

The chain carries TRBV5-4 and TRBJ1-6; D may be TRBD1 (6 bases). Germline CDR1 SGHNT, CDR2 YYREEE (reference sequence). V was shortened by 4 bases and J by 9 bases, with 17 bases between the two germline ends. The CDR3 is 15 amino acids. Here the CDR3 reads CASSEAGAWRSPLHF. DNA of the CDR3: TGTGCCAGCAGCGAGGCGGGGGCATGGCGTTCACCCCTCCACTTT.

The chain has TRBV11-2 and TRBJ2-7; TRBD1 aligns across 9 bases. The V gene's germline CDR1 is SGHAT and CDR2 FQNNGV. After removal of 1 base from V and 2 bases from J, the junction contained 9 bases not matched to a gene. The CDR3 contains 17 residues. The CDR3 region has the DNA TGTGCCAGCAGCTTAGCTTGGGACAGGGCCGGAGCCTACGAGCAGTACTTC. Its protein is CASSLAWDRAGAYEQYF.

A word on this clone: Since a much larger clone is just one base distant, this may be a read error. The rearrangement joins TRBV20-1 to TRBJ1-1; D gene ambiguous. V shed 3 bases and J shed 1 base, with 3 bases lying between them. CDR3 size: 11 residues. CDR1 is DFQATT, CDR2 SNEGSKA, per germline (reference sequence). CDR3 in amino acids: CSASRNTEAFF. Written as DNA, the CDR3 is TGCAGTGCTAGCAGGAACACTGAAGCTTTCTTT.

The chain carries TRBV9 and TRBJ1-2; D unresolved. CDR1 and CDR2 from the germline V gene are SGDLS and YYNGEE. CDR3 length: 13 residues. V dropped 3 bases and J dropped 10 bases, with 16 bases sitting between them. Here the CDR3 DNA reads TGTGCCAGCAGCGCAAGAACCGCTGTGGCCTACACCTTC. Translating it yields CASSARTAVAYTF.

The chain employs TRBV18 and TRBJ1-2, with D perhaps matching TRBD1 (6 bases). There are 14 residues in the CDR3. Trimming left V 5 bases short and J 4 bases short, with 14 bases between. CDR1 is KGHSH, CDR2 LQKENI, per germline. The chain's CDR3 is CASSAVQGGYGYTF. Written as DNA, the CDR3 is TGTGCCAGCTCAGCAGTACAGGGCGGCTATGGCTACACCTTC. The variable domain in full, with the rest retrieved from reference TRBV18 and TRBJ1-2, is NAGVMQNPRHLVRRRGQEARLRCSPMKGHSHVYWYRQLPEEGLKFMVYLQKENIIDESGMPKERFSAEFPKEGPSILRIQQVVRGDSAAYFCASSAVQGGYGYTFGSGTRLTVV.